This TCR beta chain appears in the sequencing data of a study of beta chain features in type 1 diabetes. Study observations and caveats: Among all four CD4+ subsets, Type 1 diabetes patients had TCRB CDR3s that were moderately but significantly shorter.

As for this clone: Its antigen is currently unknown.

Expressed TCRB transcripts got sequenced, as all isolated RNA was reverse transcribed. Using immunoSEQ multiplex PCR, the repertoire was profiled, and TCRdb retains in-frame clones only, with some absent. Here the sample spans some 52,000 clones, about 40% being singletons. A CD45RO/CCR7/CD25/CD127/CD95/CD27 panel sorted naive, central memory, regulatory and stem cell-like memory CD4+ cells. Sorting produced populations that all topped 98% purity. The CDR3 runs 16 residues. Between the trimmed V and J ends, which lost 7 bases and 3 bases, there was a span of 22 bases. Germline CDR1 reads MDHEN; CDR2 reads SYDVKM.

The chain combines TRBV28 with TRBJ2-7, with TRBD1 as a possible D gene (6 bases). Sequencing was performed on Tregs from blood. The origin of this receptor is a man aged 30 to 39 with type 1 diabetes. In DNA form, the CDR3 reads TGTGCCAGCAAGATCAGGGGTGCAGCGTTAGTCTACGAGCAGTACTTC. The encoded protein is CASKIRGAALVYEQYF.